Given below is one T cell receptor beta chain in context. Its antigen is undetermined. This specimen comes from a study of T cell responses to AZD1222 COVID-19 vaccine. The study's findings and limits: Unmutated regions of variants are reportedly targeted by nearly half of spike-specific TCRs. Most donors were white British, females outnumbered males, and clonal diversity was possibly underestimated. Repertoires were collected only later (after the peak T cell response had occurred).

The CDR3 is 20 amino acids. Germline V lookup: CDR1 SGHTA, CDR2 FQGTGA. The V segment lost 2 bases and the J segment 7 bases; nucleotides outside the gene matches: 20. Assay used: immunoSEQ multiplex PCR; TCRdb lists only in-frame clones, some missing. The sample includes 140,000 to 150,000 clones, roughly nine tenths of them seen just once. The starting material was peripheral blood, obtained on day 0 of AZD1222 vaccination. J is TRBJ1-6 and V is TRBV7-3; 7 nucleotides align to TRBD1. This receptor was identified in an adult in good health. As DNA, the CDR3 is TGTGCCAGCAGCTTATTCCCCTTAAATCTACCGGGACAGCTAAATTCACCCCTCCACTTT. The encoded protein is CASSLFPLNLPGQLNSPLHF.